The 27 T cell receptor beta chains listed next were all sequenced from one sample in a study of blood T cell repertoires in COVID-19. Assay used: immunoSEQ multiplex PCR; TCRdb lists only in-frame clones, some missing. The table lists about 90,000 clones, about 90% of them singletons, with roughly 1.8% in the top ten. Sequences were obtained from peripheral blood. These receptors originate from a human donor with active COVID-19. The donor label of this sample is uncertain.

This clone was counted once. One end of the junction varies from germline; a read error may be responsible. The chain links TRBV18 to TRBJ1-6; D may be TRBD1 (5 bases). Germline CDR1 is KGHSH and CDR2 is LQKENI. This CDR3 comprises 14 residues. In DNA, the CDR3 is TGTGCCAGCTCACCCCAGGGTTATAATTCACCCCCCCACTTT. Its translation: CASSPQGYNSPPHF.

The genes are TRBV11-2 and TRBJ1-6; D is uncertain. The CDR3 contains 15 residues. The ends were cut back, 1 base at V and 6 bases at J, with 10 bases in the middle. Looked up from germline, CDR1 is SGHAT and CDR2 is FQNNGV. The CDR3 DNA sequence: TGTGCCAGCAGCTTAGCGGCCGGACTTAATTCACCCCTCCACTTT. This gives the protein CASSLAAGLNSPLHF. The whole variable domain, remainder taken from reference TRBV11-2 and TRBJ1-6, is EAGVAQSPRYKIIEKRQSVAFWCNPISGHATLYWYQQILGQGPKLLIQFQNNGVVDDSQLPKDRFSAERLKGVDSTLKIQPAKLEDSAVYLCASSLAAGLNSPLHFGNGTRLTVT.

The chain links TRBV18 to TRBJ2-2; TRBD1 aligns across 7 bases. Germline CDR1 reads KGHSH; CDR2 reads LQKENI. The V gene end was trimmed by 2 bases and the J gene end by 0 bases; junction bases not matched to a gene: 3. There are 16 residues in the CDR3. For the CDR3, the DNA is TGTGCCAGCTCACCAGTCAGGGGGACGAACACCGGGGAGCTGTTTTTT. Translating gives CASSPVRGTNTGELFF.

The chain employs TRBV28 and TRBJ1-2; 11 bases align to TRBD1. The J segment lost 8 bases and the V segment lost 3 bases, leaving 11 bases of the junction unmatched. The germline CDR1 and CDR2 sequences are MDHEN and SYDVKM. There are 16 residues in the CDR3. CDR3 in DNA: TGTGCCAGCAGTTTGACCCCGGACAGGGGGCGACGAGGCTACACCTTC. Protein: CASSLTPDRGRRGYTF.

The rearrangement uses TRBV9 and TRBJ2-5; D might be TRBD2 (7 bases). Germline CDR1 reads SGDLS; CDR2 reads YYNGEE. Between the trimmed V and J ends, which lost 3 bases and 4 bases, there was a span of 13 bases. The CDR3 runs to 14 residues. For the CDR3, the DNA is TGTGCCAGCAGCGCGGGGGGCCCTTCAGAGACCCAGTACTTC. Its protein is CASSAGGPSETQYF. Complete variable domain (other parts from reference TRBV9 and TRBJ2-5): DSGVTQTPKHLITATGQRVTLRCSPRSGDLSVYWYQQSLDQGLQFLIQYYNGEERAKGNILERFSAQQFPDLHSELNLSSLELGDSALYFCASSAGGPSETQYFGPGTRLLVL.

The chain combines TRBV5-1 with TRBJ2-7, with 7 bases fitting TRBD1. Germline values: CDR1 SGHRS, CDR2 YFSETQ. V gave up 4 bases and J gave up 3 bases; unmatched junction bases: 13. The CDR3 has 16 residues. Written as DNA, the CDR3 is TGCGCCAGCAGCCCTCGGGACAGAAAATCCGACTACGAGCAGTACTTC. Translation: CASSPRDRKSDYEQYF.

CDR3 coding DNA: TGCGCCAGCAGCTCTGAGGACAGGGACAAAGCTTTCTTT. This gives the protein CASSSEDRDKAFF. V gene TRBV5-1 combines with J gene TRBJ1-1; 8 bases match TRBD1. CDR1 SGHRS and CDR2 YFSETQ come from the germline V gene. The CDR3 spans 13 residues. Germline trimming cut 3 bases from V and 9 bases from J; bases unmatched to any gene: 7.

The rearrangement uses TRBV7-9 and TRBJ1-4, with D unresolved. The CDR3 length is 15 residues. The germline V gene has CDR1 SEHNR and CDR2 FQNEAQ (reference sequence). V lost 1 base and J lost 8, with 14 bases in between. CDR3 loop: CASSLDTREREKLFF. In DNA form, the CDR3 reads TGTGCCAGCAGCTTAGATACGAGGGAAAGGGAAAAACTGTTTTTT.

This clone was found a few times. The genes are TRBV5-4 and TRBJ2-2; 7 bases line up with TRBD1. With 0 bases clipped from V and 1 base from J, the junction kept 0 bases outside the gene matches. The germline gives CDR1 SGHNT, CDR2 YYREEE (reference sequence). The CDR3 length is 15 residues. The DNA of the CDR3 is TGTGCCAGCAGCTTGGACAGGGGGAACACCGGGGAGCTGTTTTTT. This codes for CASSLDRGNTGELFF.

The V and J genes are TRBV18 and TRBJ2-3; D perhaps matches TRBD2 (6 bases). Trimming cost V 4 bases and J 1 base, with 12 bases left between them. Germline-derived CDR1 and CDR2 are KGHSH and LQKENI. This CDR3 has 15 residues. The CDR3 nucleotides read TGTGCCAGCTCACTGGGGGGACCGCGCACAGATACGCAGTATTTT. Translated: CASSLGGPRTDTQYF.

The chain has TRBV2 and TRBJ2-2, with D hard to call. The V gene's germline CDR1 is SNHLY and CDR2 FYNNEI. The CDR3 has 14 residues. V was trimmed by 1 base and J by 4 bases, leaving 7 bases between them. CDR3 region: CASSEVQSTGELFF. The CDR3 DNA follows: TGTGCCAGCAGTGAAGTACAGTCCACCGGGGAGCTGTTTTTT.

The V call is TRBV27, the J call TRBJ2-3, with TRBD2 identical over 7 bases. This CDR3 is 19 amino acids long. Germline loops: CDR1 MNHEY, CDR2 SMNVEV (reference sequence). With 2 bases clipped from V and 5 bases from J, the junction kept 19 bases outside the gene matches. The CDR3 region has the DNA TGTGCCAGCAGTTTAAAACCGGGTCTAGCGGCCCTTGTAGGAGATACGCAGTATTTT. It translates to CASSLKPGLAALVGDTQYF.

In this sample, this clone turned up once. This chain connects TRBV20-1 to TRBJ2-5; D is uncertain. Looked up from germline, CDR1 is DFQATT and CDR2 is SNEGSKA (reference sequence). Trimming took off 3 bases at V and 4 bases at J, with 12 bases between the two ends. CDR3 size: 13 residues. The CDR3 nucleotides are TGCAGTGCTAGTCCAGGCCTGGGAGAGACCCAGTACTTC. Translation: CSASPGLGETQYF.

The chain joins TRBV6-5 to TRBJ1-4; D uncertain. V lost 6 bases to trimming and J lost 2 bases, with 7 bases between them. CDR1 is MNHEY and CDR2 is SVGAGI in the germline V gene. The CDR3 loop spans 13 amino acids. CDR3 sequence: CASSYRTNEKLFF. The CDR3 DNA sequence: TGTGCCAGCAGCTACCGGACTAATGAAAAACTGTTTTTT.

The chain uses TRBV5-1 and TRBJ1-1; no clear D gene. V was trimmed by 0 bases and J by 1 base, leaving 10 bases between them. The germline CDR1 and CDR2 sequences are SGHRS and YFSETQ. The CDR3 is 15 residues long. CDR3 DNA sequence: TGCGCCAGCAGCTTGGACTTAGCGGGGAACACTGAAGCTTTCTTT. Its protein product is CASSLDLAGNTEAFF. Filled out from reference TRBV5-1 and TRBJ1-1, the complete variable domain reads KAGVTQTPRYLIKTRGQQVTLSCSPISGHRSVSWYQQTPGQGLQFLFEYFSETQRNKGNFPGRFSGRQFSNSRSEMNVSTLELGDSALYLCASSLDLAGNTEAFFGQGTRLTVV.

CDR3 residues: CASSYAGGPNNEQFF. The CDR3 DNA sequence: TGTGCCAGCAGTTACGCGGGGGGGCCCAACAATGAGCAGTTCTTC. This sequence joins TRBV6-5 and TRBJ2-1, with TRBD2 matching 9 bases. CDR3 length: 15 residues. The junction had 4 bases not matched to a gene; V was cut back by 2 bases and J by 5 bases. Germline V gives CDR1 MNHEY, CDR2 SVGAGI.

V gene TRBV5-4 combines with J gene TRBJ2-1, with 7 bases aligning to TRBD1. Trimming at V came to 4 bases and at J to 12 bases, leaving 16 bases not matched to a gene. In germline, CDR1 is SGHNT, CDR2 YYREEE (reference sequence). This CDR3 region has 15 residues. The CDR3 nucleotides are TGTGCCAGCAGCCAAGGAGACAGGGCCCTCCGCGTGCAGTTCTTC. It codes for CASSQGDRALRVQFF.

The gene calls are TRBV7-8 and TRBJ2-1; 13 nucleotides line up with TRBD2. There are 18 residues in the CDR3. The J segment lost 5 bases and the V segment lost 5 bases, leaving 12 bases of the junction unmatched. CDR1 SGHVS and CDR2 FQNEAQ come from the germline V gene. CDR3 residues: CASSPPRLAGGPNNEQFF. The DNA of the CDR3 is TGTGCCAGCAGCCCGCCCCGACTAGCGGGGGGCCCTAACAATGAGCAGTTCTTC.

The CDR3 DNA is TGTGCCAGCAGTGTTTCCGGACAGGGGGGTAGTCGGGATACGCAGTATTTT. Translation: CASSVSGQGGSRDTQYF. V and J are TRBV25-1 and TRBJ2-3, with 10 nucleotides matching TRBD1. From germline, CDR1 is MGHDK and CDR2 SYGVNS. V shed 4 bases and J 6 bases; nucleotides not matched to a gene: 13. The CDR3 is made up of 17 amino acids.

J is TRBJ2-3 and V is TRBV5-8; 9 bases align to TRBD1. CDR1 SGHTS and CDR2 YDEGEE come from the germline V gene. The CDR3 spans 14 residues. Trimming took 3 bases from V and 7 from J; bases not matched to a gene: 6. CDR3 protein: CASSSDRGGNTQYF. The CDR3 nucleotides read TGTGCCAGCAGCTCGGACAGGGGAGGGAATACGCAGTATTTT.

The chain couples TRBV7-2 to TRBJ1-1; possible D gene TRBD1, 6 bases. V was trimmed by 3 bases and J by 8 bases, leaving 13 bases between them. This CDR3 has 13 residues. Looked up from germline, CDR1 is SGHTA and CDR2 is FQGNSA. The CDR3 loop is CASSFLRTAEAFF. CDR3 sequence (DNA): TGTGCCAGCAGCTTCCTTAGGACAGCCGAAGCTTTCTTT.

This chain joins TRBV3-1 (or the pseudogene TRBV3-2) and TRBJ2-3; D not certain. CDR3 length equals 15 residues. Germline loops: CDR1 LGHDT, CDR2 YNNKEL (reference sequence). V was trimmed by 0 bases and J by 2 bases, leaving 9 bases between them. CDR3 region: CASSQDDKITDTQYF. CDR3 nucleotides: TGTGCCAGCAGCCAAGATGACAAGATCACAGATACGCAGTATTTT.

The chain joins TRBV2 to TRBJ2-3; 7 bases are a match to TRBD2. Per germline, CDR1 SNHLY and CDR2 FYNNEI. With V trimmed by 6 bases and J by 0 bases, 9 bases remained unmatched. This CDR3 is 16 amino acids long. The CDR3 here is CASSRGGESSTDTQYF. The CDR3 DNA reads TGTGCCAGCAGCCGCGGGGGTGAGTCTAGCACAGATACGCAGTATTTT.

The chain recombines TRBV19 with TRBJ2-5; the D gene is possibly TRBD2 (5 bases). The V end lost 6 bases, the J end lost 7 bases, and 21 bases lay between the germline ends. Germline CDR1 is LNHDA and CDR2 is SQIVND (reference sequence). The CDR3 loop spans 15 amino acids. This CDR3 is CASSIRTLPGGTQYF. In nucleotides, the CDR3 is TGTGCCAGTAGCATAAGGACCCTACCCGGAGGGACCCAGTACTTC.

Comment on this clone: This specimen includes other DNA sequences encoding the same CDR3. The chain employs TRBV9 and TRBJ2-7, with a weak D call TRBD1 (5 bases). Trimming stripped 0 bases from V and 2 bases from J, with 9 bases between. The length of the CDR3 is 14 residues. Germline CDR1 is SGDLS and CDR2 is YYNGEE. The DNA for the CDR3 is TGTGCCAGCAGCGTAGGCTCAGGGCCCTACGAGCAGTACTTC. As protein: CASSVGSGPYEQYF.

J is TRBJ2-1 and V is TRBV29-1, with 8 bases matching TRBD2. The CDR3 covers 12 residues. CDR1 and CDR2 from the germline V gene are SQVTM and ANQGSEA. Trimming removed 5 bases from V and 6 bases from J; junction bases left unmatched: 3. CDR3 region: CSVWGTSNEQFF. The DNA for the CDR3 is TGCAGCGTTTGGGGGACTAGCAATGAGCAGTTCTTC.

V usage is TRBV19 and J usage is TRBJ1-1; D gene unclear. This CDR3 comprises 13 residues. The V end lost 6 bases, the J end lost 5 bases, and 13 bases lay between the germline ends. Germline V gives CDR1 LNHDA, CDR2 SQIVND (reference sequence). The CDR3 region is CASSSSSRTEAFF. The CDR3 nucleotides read TGTGCCAGTAGCAGCTCCTCTAGAACTGAAGCTTTCTTT.